One sample yielded the 29 T cell receptor beta chains listed below, sequenced in a study of shared clonotypes between healthy human individuals. Sequencing was performed with immunoSEQ multiplex PCR; in TCRdb, only in-frame clones are kept and a portion is missing. The table has over a million clones, around 82% seen once. Sequencing was done on a sample of memory CD4+ T cells from PBMCs. Indicated subset: CD45RA-negative fraction. Source of these receptors: a man aged 18-30 years in good health. Some clones in this sample may be carry-over from other donors' samples.

This chain links TRBV27 with TRBJ2-1, with TRBD1 identical over 8 bases. The V gene end was trimmed by 4 bases and the J gene end by 1 base; junction bases not matched to a gene: 3. This CDR3 region has 15 residues. Per germline, CDR1 MNHEY and CDR2 SMNVEV (reference sequence). As DNA, the CDR3 is TGTGCCAGCAGTTCGGGACAGGCGTCCTACAATGAGCAGTTCTTC. Its translation is CASSSGQASYNEQFF.

This clone was observed once. The genes are TRBV6-1 and TRBJ2-3; TRBD2 aligns across 8 bases. Germline assignment: CDR1 MNHNS and CDR2 SASEGT. Trimming took 11 bases from V and 10 from J; bases not matched to a gene: 2. The CDR3 contains 9 residues. The CDR3 reads CAAGGSQYF. CDR3 nucleotides: TGTGCCGCGGGAGGATCGCAGTATTTT.

V gene TRBV5-1 combines with J gene TRBJ2-1, with TRBD1 matching 11 bases. V gave up 3 bases and J gave up 5 bases; unmatched junction bases: 7. This CDR3 has 16 residues. Germline CDR1 and CDR2: SGHRS and YFSETQ. The CDR3 bases are TGCGCCAGCAGCTCCTCCGGGACAGGGGGACACAATGAGCAGTTCTTC. As protein: CASSSSGTGGHNEQFF. Supplemented by reference TRBV5-1 and TRBJ2-1, the full variable domain reads KAGVTQTPRYLIKTRGQQVTLSCSPISGHRSVSWYQQTPGQGLQFLFEYFSETQRNKGNFPGRFSGRQFSNSRSEMNVSTLELGDSALYLCASSSSGTGGHNEQFFGPGTRLTVL.

V and J are TRBV6-5 and TRBJ2-5; 9 nucleotides align to TRBD2. Germline values: CDR1 MNHEY, CDR2 SVGAGI. J lost 4 bases, V lost 5 bases, and 2 bases had no gene match. The CDR3 loop spans 13 amino acids. CDR3 coding DNA: TGTGCCAGCAGTCGAGCGGGAGGAGAGACCCAGTACTTC. Its protein is CASSRAGGETQYF.

The chain couples TRBV27 to TRBJ2-7; D is perhaps TRBD2 (5 bases). The CDR3 runs 13 residues. Trimming shortened V by 6 bases and J by 2 bases, and 11 bases separated the two germline ends. Germline V gene data show CDR1 as MNHEY and CDR2 as SMNVEV (reference sequence). CDR3 region: CASSLKEAYEQYF. CDR3 nucleotides: TGTGCCAGCAGCCTGAAGGAGGCCTACGAGCAGTACTTC.

The chain recombines TRBV5-1 with TRBJ2-6, with no clear D. V gave up 6 bases and J gave up 0 bases, with 7 bases separating them. This CDR3 is 14 amino acids long. The germline V gene encodes CDR1 SGHRS and CDR2 YFSETQ. CDR3 in amino acids: CASMDGSGANVLTF. In DNA, the CDR3 is TGCGCCAGCATGGATGGCTCTGGGGCCAACGTCCTGACTTTC.

This clone was counted a single time. The chain uses TRBV5-1 and TRBJ2-3, with TRBD2 matching over 7 bases. Germline V gene data show CDR1 as SGHRS and CDR2 as YFSETQ. The CDR3 consists of 16 residues. The trim removed 1 base at V and 3 bases at J, leaving 8 bases unmatched. The CDR3 nucleotides are TGCGCCAGCAGCTTGCCCTCGCTAGCGGAAACAGATACGCAGTATTTT. It encodes CASSLPSLAETDTQYF.

Within the sample, this clone is medium-sized. Other DNA sequences in the same sample also yield this CDR3. This sequence joins TRBV4-3 and TRBJ2-2; unclear D gene. With 0 bases removed from V and 2 bases from J, the gap between germline ends came to 7 bases. The CDR3 loop spans 15 amino acids. Germline values: CDR1 LGHNA, CDR2 YSLEER. CDR3 residues: CASSQEARNTGELFF. Written as DNA, the CDR3 is TGCGCCAGCAGCCAAGAAGCCAGAAACACCGGGGAGCTGTTTTTT.

This rearrangement joins TRBV5-4 to TRBJ1-2; D gene uncertain. Deletions cut 4 bases from V and 0 bases from J, with 13 bases between. The CDR3 is 15 residues long. Germline assignment: CDR1 SGHNT and CDR2 YYREEE (reference sequence). The CDR3 DNA follows: TGTGCCAGCAGCGATTTGAGAGGAGCTAACTATGGCTACACCTTC. As protein: CASSDLRGANYGYTF.

The chain combines TRBV10-3 with TRBJ1-2; no firm D call. From germline, CDR1 is ENHRY and CDR2 SYGVKD. There are 12 residues in the CDR3. The V end was cut by 2 bases, the J end by 4 bases, with 5 bases between. This CDR3 is CAISEVSYGYTF. The CDR3, as DNA: TGTGCCATCAGTGAGGTCAGCTATGGCTACACCTTC.

CDR3 nucleotide sequence: TGTGCCAGCAGCGAGGGACTAGCGGGAGGGTACGAGCAGTACTTC. Protein sequence: CASSEGLAGGYEQYF. The chain is built from TRBV5-4 and TRBJ2-7, with 16 positions matching TRBD2. The V gene end was trimmed by 4 bases and the J gene end by 4 bases; junction bases not matched to a gene: 2. Per germline, CDR1 SGHNT and CDR2 YYREEE (reference sequence). This CDR3 contains 15 residues.

This clone was seen once. The chain uses TRBV5-6 and TRBJ1-1, with 8 bases matching TRBD1. CDR3 length: 15 amino acids. Germline V gene sequence: CDR1 SGHDT, CDR2 YYEEEE. V lost 0 bases and J lost 7; bases outside the gene matches: 8. Here the CDR3 reads CASSLVGTGDREAFF. The CDR3 nucleotides are TGTGCCAGCAGCTTGGTGGGGACAGGAGACCGTGAAGCTTTCTTT.

The chain recombines TRBV10-3 with TRBJ1-2, with 7 bases lining up with TRBD1. CDR3 size: 14 residues. Germline-derived CDR1 and CDR2 are ENHRY and SYGVKD. Trimming took 5 bases from V and 4 from J; bases not matched to a gene: 7. CDR3 sequence (DNA): TGTGCCATCAGTTCCACAGACAGGGTCTATGGCTACACCTTC. This codes for CAISSTDRVYGYTF.

The V call is TRBV7-2, the J call TRBJ2-7; D is perhaps TRBD2 (6 bases). V was pared by 5 bases and J by 0 bases, with 11 bases between. Germline CDR1 and CDR2: SGHTA and FQGNSA. The CDR3 loop spans 14 amino acids. CDR3 in amino acids: CASSRDWNSYEQYF. The DNA of the CDR3 is TGTGCCAGCAGCCGGGACTGGAACTCCTACGAGCAGTACTTC.

V is TRBV2 and J is TRBJ1-1; 8 bases match TRBD1. Germline values: CDR1 SNHLY, CDR2 FYNNEI. CDR3 length equals 13 residues. V gave up 7 bases and J gave up 8 bases; unmatched junction bases: 9. The CDR3 region has the DNA TGTGCCAGCAATCCAGGACAGGGAAGAGAAGCTTTCTTT. Translation: CASNPGQGREAFF. Full variable domain (missing parts from reference TRBV2 and TRBJ1-1): EPEVTQTPSHQVTQMGQEVILRCVPISNHLYFYWYRQILGQKVEFLVSFYNNEISEKSEIFDDQFSVERPDGSNFTLKIRSTKLEDSAMYFCASNPGQGREAFFGQGTRLTVV.

The J gene is TRBJ1-2, the V gene TRBV2; D is possibly TRBD1 (5 bases). The germline V and J ends were trimmed by 10 bases and 3 bases, with 21 bases remaining between them. Germline V CDR1 and CDR2: SNHLY, FYNNEI. This CDR3 has 15 amino acids. CDR3 residues: CATTKTGTAYYGYTF. The CDR3 nucleotides read TGTGCCACTACAAAAACCGGGACGGCATACTATGGCTACACCTTC.

The chain employs TRBV2 and TRBJ1-4; D not certain. V lost 4 bases and J 4 bases, leaving 4 bases between the germline ends. CDR3 size: 12 residues. Germline CDR1 SNHLY, CDR2 FYNNEI. This CDR3 is CASSGFNEKLFF. The CDR3 region has the DNA TGTGCCAGCAGTGGGTTTAATGAAAAACTGTTTTTT.

This chain links TRBV9 with TRBJ1-4; 10 bases map to TRBD1. Germline V CDR1 and CDR2: SGDLS, YYNGEE. The CDR3 is made up of 16 amino acids. Trimming took 3 bases from V and 3 from J; bases not matched to a gene: 5. The CDR3 sequence is CASSAGDRGSNEKLFF. CDR3 coding DNA: TGTGCCAGCAGCGCTGGGGACAGGGGTTCTAATGAAAAACTGTTTTTT.

As concerns this clone: This likely came from a read error, as a far larger clone is one base away. This chain uses TRBV4-3 with TRBJ1-1; possible D gene TRBD1, 6 bases. V dropped 0 bases and J dropped 5 bases, with 10 bases sitting between them. CDR1 and CDR2 (germline): LGHNA, YSLEER. The CDR3 length is 14 residues. CDR3 coding DNA: TGCGCCAGCAGCCAAGATGAAGGGGGTACTGAAGCTTTCTTT. Its translation: CASSQDEGGTEAFF.

This clone was seen repeatedly, ten times or more. In the same sample, other DNA sequences code for this CDR3. The chain uses TRBV30 and TRBJ1-1, with a weak D call TRBD1 (6 bases). Germline-derived CDR1 and CDR2 are GTSNPN and SVGIG (reference sequence). Trimming took off 4 bases at V and 7 bases at J, with 16 bases between the two ends. The length of the CDR3 is 13 residues. The CDR3 bases are TGTGCCTGGACCAGGCAGAAGGACAGTGAAGCTTTCTTT. It encodes CAWTRQKDSEAFF.

Notes on this clone: A read error may produce the germline difference seen at one junction end. The V call is TRBV5-8, the J call TRBJ2-7, with no clear D. This CDR3 is built from 13 residues. In germline, CDR1 is SGHTS, CDR2 YDEGEE. Written as DNA, the CDR3 is TGTGCCAGCACCTTGGCGGCCTCCTACGAGCAGTACTTC. Amino acids: CASTLAASYEQYF.

The chain carries TRBV6-5 and TRBJ1-3; possibly TRBD1 for D (6 bases). V lost 4 bases and J 0 bases, leaving 13 bases between the germline ends. Germline V gives CDR1 MNHEY, CDR2 SVGAGI. The CDR3 loop spans 16 amino acids. CDR3 protein: CASSSQARGSGNTIYF. In nucleotides, the CDR3 is TGTGCCAGCAGTTCACAGGCCAGGGGCTCTGGAAACACCATATATTTT.

This chain links TRBV5-1 with TRBJ2-2; maybe TRBD2 (6 bases). V lost 9 bases and J lost 6, with 21 bases in between. This CDR3 is built from 15 residues. The germline CDR1 and CDR2 sequences are SGHRS and YFSETQ. CDR3 in amino acids: CATTITPWGAGELFF. The CDR3 DNA is TGCGCCACCACTATAACTCCGTGGGGGGCCGGGGAGCTGTTTTTT.

The chain uses TRBV28 and TRBJ2-7, with 8 bases matching TRBD2. Germline values: CDR1 MDHEN, CDR2 SYDVKM. V gave up 3 bases and J gave up 4 bases; unmatched junction bases: 5. This CDR3 comprises 14 residues. The CDR3 DNA sequence: TGTGCCAGCAGTTTTGAAGCGGGAGCTTACGAGCAGTACTTC. This gives the protein CASSFEAGAYEQYF.

The rearrangement joins TRBV7-3 to TRBJ2-7; 11 nucleotides agree with TRBD1. Trimming cost V 3 bases and J 6 bases; bases outside gene matches: 13. In germline, CDR1 is SGHTA, CDR2 FQGTGA. This CDR3 comprises 17 residues. The chain's CDR3 is CASSFNPPGQGGSEQYF. The CDR3 DNA sequence: TGTGCCAGCAGCTTTAATCCCCCGGGACAGGGGGGCAGCGAGCAGTACTTC.

This clone was observed a few times. This chain's CDR3 is CASSKDREHEKLFF. CDR3 nucleotide sequence: TGTGCCAGCAGCAAGGACAGGGAACATGAAAAACTGTTTTTT. This rearrangement joins TRBV2 to TRBJ1-4; TRBD1 aligns across 8 bases. Germline CDR1 and CDR2: SNHLY and FYNNEI. This CDR3 comprises 14 residues. With V trimmed by 6 bases and J by 6 bases, 6 bases remained unmatched.

CDR3 in DNA: TGCGCCAGCAGCTTGTTTGGGGGGCTTGGTCAGCCCCAGCATTTT. This codes for CASSLFGGLGQPQHF. The chain is built from TRBV5-1 and TRBJ1-5, with a tentative D call TRBD1 (6 bases). This CDR3 is 15 amino acids long. Germline V CDR1 and CDR2: SGHRS, YFSETQ. V was shortened by 1 base and J by 6 bases, with 14 bases between the two germline ends.

Concerning this clone itself: The same CDR3 also results from other DNA sequences found in this sample. The chain uses TRBV9 and TRBJ1-4; TRBD1 agrees at 8 bases. The CDR3 is 14 residues long. The J segment lost 4 bases and the V segment lost 3 bases, leaving 2 bases of the junction unmatched. CDR1 is SGDLS, CDR2 YYNGEE, per germline. CDR3 amino acids: CASSAGQGNEKLFF. For the CDR3, the DNA is TGTGCCAGCAGCGCCGGACAGGGTAATGAAAAACTGTTTTTT.

V usage is TRBV28 and J usage is TRBJ1-1, with D tentatively TRBD1 (5 bases). V was pared by 5 bases and J by 0 bases, with 13 bases between. In germline, CDR1 is MDHEN, CDR2 SYDVKM. The CDR3 extends over 15 amino acids. The CDR3: CASSLGGTMNTEAFF. CDR3 in DNA: TGTGCCAGCAGTCTAGGCGGGACGATGAACACTGAAGCTTTCTTT.